This paragraph reports one T cell receptor beta chain. This clonotype was seen many times. It lacks a known antigen. No quality values exist for individual bases; no much larger clone is one base distant. The entry originates in a study of response to subunit inactivated influenza vaccine (dated by TCRdb to 2017 to 2018). For context, the study as a whole: The study used deep quantitative T cell receptor repertoire profiling to track responses to a trivalent subunit inactivated influenza vaccine. Beyond this particular receptor, the publication reports: According to the authors, only a limited number of new T cells may be recruited by each seasonal influenza vaccination.

The library relied on RT-PCR. Sequencing relied on an Illumina HiSeq 2500. TCRdb applied fastp at Q25 and MiXCR to the public reads, then kept only in-frame beta chains. Each record represents a unique CDR3 protein, reported with the most common genes and DNA among its rows. The sample table holds about 620,000 distinct CDR3 sequences, of which about 11% were seen once. Together, the top ten hold approximately 10% of the sample. Separately, the same data were catalogued under a study of T cells expressing NK-cell markers. From the second report: TCR beta cDNA libraries were prepared using 5'RACE template switching, which introduced a universal primer site and unique molecular identifiers. In sorted CD3+CD56+NKG2C+, CD3+CD56+NKG2C- and CD3+CD56-NKG2C+ T-cell subsets from about 8 donors, TCR beta-chain repertoires were profiled. Seven of the eight sequenced donors were HCMV-seropositive and one was HCMV-seronegative. To restrict sorting to alphabetaTCR-expressing T cells, an anti-gammadeltaTCR antibody was added in several experiments. For over five donors, the dominant CD3+CD56+NKG2C+ clonotypes were among the top 10 CD8+ clonotypes and accounted for roughly 1.0-8% of CD8+ T cells. Those dominant clonotypes were again the most abundant among CD3+CD56-NKG2C+ cells in four donors, at roughly 28.3-65%. It remained unclear whether the expanded NKG2C-expressing T cell clones were specific for HCMV antigens. The study sequenced eight donors, all healthy volunteers chosen at random: three men and five women. A commercial ELISA kit detecting HCMV-specific IgG in serum was used to determine HCMV serostatus. Peripheral blood mononuclear cells were isolated from blood by Ficoll density gradient centrifugation. For several donors, bulk peripheral blood T-cell repertoires were additionally sequenced from unsorted PBMC. cDNA synthesis was primed from the TCR beta constant segment, followed by two successive PCR amplification steps. Sequencing of the libraries produced 2 x 150 bp reads on Illumina HiSeq 2000/2500, MiSeq or NextSeq. Reads were demultiplexed and grouped by UMI with MIGEC, and clonotypes were assembled and quantified with MiTCR. Only TCR cDNA sequences supported by at least two reads were kept to exclude erroneous sequences. The tcR package was used for downstream repertoire analysis, and clonotypes were matched between fractions using CDR3 nucleotide sequence together with V segment. VDJmatch was used to annotate antigen specificity against VDJdb, with one amino acid substitution in CDR3 permitted.

The source of this sequence is a man over 45 who received an inactivated influenza vaccine. Donor details come from another sample of the same person, matched by shared clones. Sequencing used PBMCs from blood, obtained on the day of vaccination.

At the DNA level, the sequence is TGCAGCGTTGATATGACTAGCGGGGGAAATACGCAGTATTTT. Translated, this is CSVDMTSGGNTQYF. The V and J genes are TRBV29-1 and TRBJ2-3, and 12 junction bases match TRBD2. From its cysteine to its phenylalanine, the CDR3 spans 14 amino acids. Solely the CDR3 DNA is kept, with 42 bases framed from the first base. Germline trimming: 3 bases from V, 7 bases from J; junction bases outside gene matches: 5. The germline V gene specifies SQVTM as CDR1 and ANQGSEA as CDR2.